These T cell receptor beta chains were read from a single sample in a study of naive and memory T cell subsets. A single record per CDR3 protein comes from TCRdb applying MiXCR to the UMI-ligation and nested PCR reads. Of approximately 80,000 distinct CDR3 sequences listed, 9% are singletons. The sequencing sample was made of naive CD8+ T cells from blood. These receptors all stem from a human donor in good health. Each CDR3 is given with its conserved first and last residue. Fields, in order: D gene, V gene, clone size, J gene, CDR3 protein, CDR3 DNA. The D gene is left open where the match is weak. Only part of the rows carry a size: once, few, many, or a class if the clone is expanded.

D gene: .; V gene: TRBV7-2; clone size: .; J gene: TRBJ2-7; CDR3 protein: CASSSRFPEQYF; CDR3 DNA: TGTGCCAGCAGCTCCCGGTTCCCCGAGCAGTACTTC
D gene: TRBD2; V gene: TRBV6-2/TRBV6-3; clone size: .; J gene: TRBJ2-7; CDR3 protein: CASSPSGGGHEQYF; CDR3 DNA: TGTGCCAGCAGCCCTAGCGGGGGAGGCCACGAGCAGTACTTC
D gene: .; V gene: TRBV9; clone size: .; J gene: TRBJ2-3; CDR3 protein: CASSIRGSSTDTQYF; CDR3 DNA: TGTGCCAGCAGCATCCGGGGATCTAGCACAGATACGCAGTATTTT
D gene: .; V gene: TRBV28; clone size: .; J gene: TRBJ2-7; CDR3 protein: CATAGFFEQYF; CDR3 DNA: TGTGCCACGGCAGGCTTTTTTGAGCAGTACTTC
D gene: .; V gene: TRBV12-3/TRBV12-4; clone size: many; J gene: TRBJ2-7; CDR3 protein: CASRAPSTYEQYF; CDR3 DNA: TGTGCCAGCCGGGCCCCATCGACCTACGAGCAGTACTTC
D gene: TRBD1; V gene: TRBV2; clone size: many; J gene: TRBJ2-1; CDR3 protein: CASSYRDSALVEQFF; CDR3 DNA: TGTGCCAGCAGTTACCGGGACAGCGCCTTGGTTGAGCAGTTCTTC
D gene: TRBD1; V gene: TRBV7-9; clone size: many; J gene: TRBJ2-7; CDR3 protein: CASSSGQGGGYYEQYF; CDR3 DNA: TGTGCCAGCAGCTCGGGACAGGGAGGGGGATACTACGAGCAGTACTTC
D gene: TRBD2; V gene: TRBV20-1; clone size: .; J gene: TRBJ2-1; CDR3 protein: CSARGTSSNNEQFF; CDR3 DNA: TGCAGTGCTAGAGGGACTAGCAGTAACAATGAGCAGTTCTTC
D gene: .; V gene: TRBV6-5; clone size: many; J gene: TRBJ2-3; CDR3 protein: CASSYDGADTQYF; CDR3 DNA: TGTGCCAGCAGTTATGACGGGGCGGATACGCAGTATTTT
D gene: TRBD2; V gene: TRBV19; clone size: many; J gene: TRBJ2-2; CDR3 protein: CASSISGSLSTGELFF; CDR3 DNA: TGTGCCAGTAGTATTAGCGGGAGTCTTAGCACCGGGGAGCTGTTTTTT
D gene: .; V gene: TRBV10-3; clone size: many; J gene: TRBJ2-2; CDR3 protein: CAIPGLNTGELFF; CDR3 DNA: TGTGCCATCCCGGGCCTGAACACCGGGGAGCTGTTTTTT
D gene: .; V gene: TRBV13; clone size: few; J gene: TRBJ1-4; CDR3 protein: CASSLGQGGRLFF; CDR3 DNA: TGTGCCAGCAGCTTAGGTCAAGGAGGAAGACTGTTTTTT
D gene: TRBD2; V gene: TRBV5-4; clone size: .; J gene: TRBJ2-7; CDR3 protein: CASSLRLAGSEQYF; CDR3 DNA: TGTGCCAGCAGCCTGCGACTAGCGGGAAGCGAGCAGTACTTC
D gene: .; V gene: TRBV9; clone size: many; J gene: TRBJ2-2; CDR3 protein: CASSAFRAGELFF; CDR3 DNA: TGTGCCAGCAGCGCCTTCAGGGCTGGGGAGCTGTTTTTT
D gene: .; V gene: TRBV5-6; clone size: many; J gene: TRBJ1-2; CDR3 protein: CASSLANGAVYGYTF; CDR3 DNA: TGTGCCAGCAGCTTGGCCAATGGAGCAGTCTACGGCTACACCTTC
D gene: TRBD2; V gene: TRBV9; clone size: .; J gene: TRBJ2-7; CDR3 protein: CASSAGTSSYEQYF; CDR3 DNA: TGTGCCAGCAGCGCCGGGACTAGCTCCTACGAGCAGTACTTC
D gene: TRBD2; V gene: TRBV20-1; clone size: few; J gene: TRBJ2-5; CDR3 protein: CSARVAGGTETQYF; CDR3 DNA: TGCAGTGCTAGAGTGGCGGGAGGGACAGAGACCCAGTACTTC
D gene: .; V gene: TRBV6-1; clone size: few; J gene: TRBJ2-1; CDR3 protein: CASSVPGSGPYNEQFF; CDR3 DNA: TGTGCCAGCAGTGTTCCTGGAAGCGGACCCTACAATGAGCAGTTCTTC
D gene: .; V gene: TRBV7-2; clone size: many; J gene: TRBJ2-1; CDR3 protein: CASSSAIPRDYNEQFF; CDR3 DNA: TGTGCCAGCAGCTCCGCGATCCCCCGAGACTACAATGAGCAGTTCTTC
D gene: .; V gene: TRBV5-1; clone size: few; J gene: TRBJ2-1; CDR3 protein: CASSLGLEEQFF; CDR3 DNA: TGCGCCAGCAGCTTGGGGCTAGAGGAGCAGTTCTTC
D gene: .; V gene: TRBV5-1; clone size: .; J gene: TRBJ2-7; CDR3 protein: CASSDRDAGSYEQYF; CDR3 DNA: TGCGCCAGCAGCGACCGGGACGCCGGGTCCTACGAGCAGTACTTC
D gene: TRBD1; V gene: TRBV5-4; clone size: few; J gene: TRBJ2-7; CDR3 protein: CASSAGQGDYEQYF; CDR3 DNA: TGTGCCAGCAGCGCGGGACAGGGGGACTACGAGCAGTACTTC
D gene: .; V gene: TRBV7-8; clone size: few; J gene: TRBJ2-5; CDR3 protein: CASSSWDAGYQETQYF; CDR3 DNA: TGTGCCAGCAGCTCATGGGACGCGGGGTACCAAGAGACCCAGTACTTC
D gene: .; V gene: TRBV11-2; clone size: .; J gene: TRBJ1-5; CDR3 protein: CASSSENQPQHF; CDR3 DNA: TGTGCCAGCAGCTCCGAAAATCAGCCCCAGCATTTT
D gene: .; V gene: TRBV19; clone size: few; J gene: TRBJ1-2; CDR3 protein: CASSTNNRGYGYTF; CDR3 DNA: TGTGCCAGTAGTACTAACAACCGGGGTTACGGCTACACCTTC
D gene: .; V gene: TRBV20-1; clone size: .; J gene: TRBJ2-7; CDR3 protein: CSARGLALTYEQYF; CDR3 DNA: TGCAGTGCTAGGGGGCTAGCGCTGACCTACGAGCAGTACTTC
D gene: .; V gene: TRBV2; clone size: .; J gene: TRBJ2-5; CDR3 protein: CASRVVGETQYF; CDR3 DNA: TGTGCCAGCAGGGTGGTGGGAGAGACCCAGTACTTC
D gene: .; V gene: TRBV25-1; clone size: .; J gene: TRBJ2-2; CDR3 protein: CASSEYLRAGELFF; CDR3 DNA: TGTGCCAGCAGTGAATATCTCAGGGCCGGGGAGCTGTTTTTT
D gene: TRBD2; V gene: TRBV7-8; clone size: .; J gene: TRBJ2-5; CDR3 protein: CASSSRLAGGETQYF; CDR3 DNA: TGTGCCAGCAGCTCAAGACTAGCGGGAGGAGAGACCCAGTACTTC
D gene: TRBD2; V gene: TRBV2; clone size: many; J gene: TRBJ2-5; CDR3 protein: CASTTPGLAGQETQYF; CDR3 DNA: TGTGCCAGCACAACCCCGGGACTAGCGGGACAAGAGACCCAGTACTTC
D gene: TRBD2; V gene: TRBV11-2; clone size: many; J gene: TRBJ2-7; CDR3 protein: CASSSARTSGGYEQYF; CDR3 DNA: TGTGCCAGCAGCTCCGCGAGGACTAGCGGAGGGTACGAGCAGTACTTC
D gene: TRBD1; V gene: TRBV5-1; clone size: many; J gene: TRBJ1-1; CDR3 protein: CASSLEQGAATEAFF; CDR3 DNA: TGCGCCAGCAGCTTGGAACAGGGGGCTGCCACTGAAGCTTTCTTT
D gene: .; V gene: TRBV30; clone size: .; J gene: TRBJ2-1; CDR3 protein: CACLDRYNEQFF; CDR3 DNA: TGTGCCTGTCTAGACAGGTACAATGAGCAGTTCTTC
D gene: TRBD1; V gene: TRBV7-9; clone size: many; J gene: TRBJ1-1; CDR3 protein: CASSLGQGNTEAFF; CDR3 DNA: TGTGCCAGCAGCTTAGGACAGGGAAACACTGAAGCTTTCTTT
D gene: .; V gene: TRBV20-1; clone size: .; J gene: TRBJ2-3; CDR3 protein: CSARPGRQDTQYF; CDR3 DNA: TGCAGTGCTAGGCCCGGACGTCAAGATACGCAGTATTTT
D gene: TRBD1; V gene: TRBV7-9; clone size: .; J gene: TRBJ1-4; CDR3 protein: CASIHVGDRDEKLFF; CDR3 DNA: TGTGCCAGCATCCACGTTGGGGACAGGGATGAAAAACTGTTTTTT
D gene: TRBD2; V gene: TRBV10-3; clone size: few; J gene: TRBJ2-1; CDR3 protein: CAISVSGSSYNEQFF; CDR3 DNA: TGTGCCATCAGTGTTAGCGGGAGCTCCTACAATGAGCAGTTCTTC
D gene: .; V gene: TRBV20-1; clone size: many; J gene: TRBJ1-1; CDR3 protein: CSARKENTEAFF; CDR3 DNA: TGCAGTGCTAGAAAGGAGAACACTGAAGCTTTCTTT
D gene: .; V gene: TRBV15; clone size: many; J gene: TRBJ2-6; CDR3 protein: CATSSGVTLGANVLTF; CDR3 DNA: TGTGCCACCAGCAGTGGTGTCACATTAGGGGCCAACGTCCTGACTTTC
D gene: TRBD2; V gene: TRBV27; clone size: .; J gene: TRBJ2-3; CDR3 protein: CASSLSALGGLPTDTQYF; CDR3 DNA: TGTGCCAGCAGTTTATCGGCTTTGGGGGGGTTGCCCACAGATACGCAGTATTTT
D gene: TRBD2; V gene: TRBV20-1; clone size: .; J gene: TRBJ2-7; CDR3 protein: CSALRTSGNYEQYF; CDR3 DNA: TGCAGTGCACTCAGGACTAGCGGGAACTACGAGCAGTACTTC
D gene: .; V gene: TRBV6-2/TRBV6-3; clone size: many; J gene: TRBJ1-2; CDR3 protein: CASSYSMRGGYTF; CDR3 DNA: TGTGCCAGCAGTTACTCGATGCGAGGGGGCTACACCTTC
D gene: .; V gene: TRBV11-2; clone size: few; J gene: TRBJ1-2; CDR3 protein: CASSGDGGYGYTF; CDR3 DNA: TGTGCCAGCAGCGGGGACGGCGGTTATGGCTACACCTTC
D gene: .; V gene: TRBV5-1; clone size: .; J gene: TRBJ2-7; CDR3 protein: CASSWSLEGGAEQYF; CDR3 DNA: TGCGCCAGCAGCTGGAGCCTCGAAGGGGGGGCCGAGCAGTACTTC
D gene: .; V gene: TRBV11-3; clone size: few; J gene: TRBJ2-1; CDR3 protein: CASSLGRSSEQFF; CDR3 DNA: TGTGCCAGCAGCTTAGGCCGATCATCTGAGCAGTTCTTC
D gene: .; V gene: TRBV4-2; clone size: many; J gene: TRBJ2-3; CDR3 protein: CASRDRWGTDTQYF; CDR3 DNA: TGTGCCAGCAGGGACCGTTGGGGCACAGATACGCAGTATTTT
D gene: .; V gene: TRBV7-9; clone size: .; J gene: TRBJ2-3; CDR3 protein: CASTGGHRRSDTQYF; CDR3 DNA: TGTGCCAGCACCGGAGGTCATAGGAGGTCAGATACGCAGTATTTT
D gene: TRBD2; V gene: TRBV14; clone size: many; J gene: TRBJ2-5; CDR3 protein: CASQDRSGSWETQYF; CDR3 DNA: TGTGCCAGTCAAGACCGTAGCGGGAGTTGGGAGACCCAGTACTTC
D gene: .; V gene: TRBV5-5; clone size: medium-sized; J gene: TRBJ2-7; CDR3 protein: CASSLEPPPYEQCF; CDR3 DNA: TGTGCCAGCAGCCTCGAGCCGCCACCTTACGAGCAGTGCTTC
D gene: .; V gene: TRBV12-5; clone size: many; J gene: TRBJ2-7; CDR3 protein: CASATGNYEQYF; CDR3 DNA: TGTGCTAGCGCTACAGGGAACTACGAGCAGTACTTC
D gene: .; V gene: TRBV27; clone size: .; J gene: TRBJ2-1; CDR3 protein: CASSLGGLPIYYNEQFF; CDR3 DNA: TGTGCCAGCAGTTTAGGGGGACTCCCTATTTACTACAATGAGCAGTTCTTC
D gene: TRBD2; V gene: TRBV15; clone size: many; J gene: TRBJ2-2; CDR3 protein: CATSRGSGRAGAGELFF; CDR3 DNA: TGTGCCACCAGCAGAGGCAGCGGGAGGGCCGGCGCCGGGGAGCTGTTTTTT
D gene: .; V gene: TRBV12-3/TRBV12-4; clone size: few; J gene: TRBJ2-3; CDR3 protein: CASSISTDTQYF; CDR3 DNA: TGTGCCAGCAGTATAAGCACAGATACGCAGTATTTT
D gene: .; V gene: TRBV9; clone size: .; J gene: TRBJ2-4; CDR3 protein: CASSGGVASNIQYF; CDR3 DNA: TGTGCCAGCAGCGGAGGGGTAGCATCAAACATTCAGTACTTC
D gene: .; V gene: TRBV4-3; clone size: many; J gene: TRBJ2-7; CDR3 protein: CASSQVASSTYEQYF; CDR3 DNA: TGCGCCAGCAGCCAAGTAGCCAGTAGCACCTACGAGCAGTACTTC
D gene: .; V gene: TRBV10-1; clone size: .; J gene: TRBJ2-1; CDR3 protein: CASSEWGSSYNEQFF; CDR3 DNA: TGCGCCAGCAGTGAGTGGGGGAGCTCCTACAATGAGCAGTTCTTC
D gene: .; V gene: TRBV5-6; clone size: few; J gene: TRBJ2-1; CDR3 protein: CASSTTYSGNPEQFF; CDR3 DNA: TGTGCCAGCAGCACAACTTATAGCGGAAACCCGGAGCAGTTCTTC
D gene: .; V gene: TRBV27; clone size: many; J gene: TRBJ2-1; CDR3 protein: CASSSGFNEQFF; CDR3 DNA: TGTGCCAGCAGTTCAGGGTTCAATGAGCAGTTCTTC
D gene: .; V gene: TRBV6-5; clone size: .; J gene: TRBJ1-1; CDR3 protein: CASSYSNGGTEAFF; CDR3 DNA: TGTGCCAGCAGTTACTCGAACGGGGGCACTGAAGCTTTCTTT